The clone carrying this TCR beta chain came up a few times. The data originate from a study of CD8+CD57+ T cells in acquired aplastic anemia. The use of genomic DNA as template underpinned the TCR beta VDJ and CDR3 profiling. TCRdb re-called the reads through MiXCR, storing one row per CDR3 protein. There are over 150,000 distinct CDR3 sequences in the sample; less than 60% occur only once, and roughly 2.8% lies in the top ten. Per germline, CDR1 MNHEY and CDR2 SMNVEV (reference sequence). Trimming left V 5 bases short and J 5 bases short, with 18 bases between. The CDR3 has 15 residues. Those patients picked for sequencing had displayed CD8+CD57+ cell expansion on flow cytometry.

The sample consisted of sorted CD4+, CD8+, or CD8+CD57+ T cells (not recorded which) from PBMCs. The gene calls are TRBV27 and TRBJ2-5; TRBD2 might be the D (5 bases). This receptor was obtained from a human donor with aplastic anemia. Here the CDR3 DNA reads TGTGCCAGCAGTCCCGAACTAGGGAGAGAGGAGACCCAGTACTTC. Translating gives CASSPELGREETQYF.